This TCR beta chain was identified during a study of beta chain features in type 1 diabetes. Study-level results: The study found fewer insertions and more deletions at VDJ junctions in type 1 diabetes patients. When cDNA is sequenced, cells with high TCR expression could be over-represented.

Germline V CDR1 and CDR2: SGDLS, YYNGEE. V lost 2 bases, J lost 5 bases, and 3 bases stayed unmatched. This CDR3 comprises 14 residues. Reverse transcribing all isolated RNA meant expressed TCRB transcripts were sequenced. Sequencing used immunoSEQ multiplex PCR; TCRdb keeps in-frame clones, though not all of them. The data show about 360,000 clones, with around 12% seen just once and 0.017% held by the top ten. Note on this clone: Its antigen is not identified.

This sequence was found in a young man in good health. The chain combines TRBV9 with TRBJ1-5; TRBD1 matches at 8 bases. Sequenced material: naive CD4+ T cells from blood. CDR3 in DNA: TGTGCCAGCAGCGTGGGACAGGTCCATCAGCCCCAGCATTTT. Translated, it gives CASSVGQVHQPQHF.